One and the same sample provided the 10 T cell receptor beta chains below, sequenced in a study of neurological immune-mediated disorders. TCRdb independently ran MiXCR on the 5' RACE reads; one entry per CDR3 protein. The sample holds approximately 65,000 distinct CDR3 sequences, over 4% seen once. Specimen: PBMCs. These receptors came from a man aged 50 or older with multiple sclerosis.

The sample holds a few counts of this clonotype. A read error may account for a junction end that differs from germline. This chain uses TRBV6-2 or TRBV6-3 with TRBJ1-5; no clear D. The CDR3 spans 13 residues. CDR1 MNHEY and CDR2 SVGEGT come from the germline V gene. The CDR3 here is CASTMILSSPLDF. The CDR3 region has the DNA TGTGCCAGTACGATGATTCTATCAAGCCCCTTGGATTTT.

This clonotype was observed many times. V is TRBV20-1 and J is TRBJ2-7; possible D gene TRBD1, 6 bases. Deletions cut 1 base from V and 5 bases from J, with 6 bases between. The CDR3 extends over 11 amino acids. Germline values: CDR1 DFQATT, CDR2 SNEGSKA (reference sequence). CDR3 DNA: TGCAGTGCTAGAGGGGGGCACGAGCAGTACGTC. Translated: CSARGGHEQYV.

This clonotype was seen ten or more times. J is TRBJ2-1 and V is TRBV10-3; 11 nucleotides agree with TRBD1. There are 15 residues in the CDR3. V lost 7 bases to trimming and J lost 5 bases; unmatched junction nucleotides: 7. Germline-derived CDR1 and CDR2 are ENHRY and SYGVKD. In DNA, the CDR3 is TGTGCCATCAAACGGGACAGGGGGGCCCACAATGAGCAGTTCTTC. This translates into CAIKRDRGAHNEQFF.

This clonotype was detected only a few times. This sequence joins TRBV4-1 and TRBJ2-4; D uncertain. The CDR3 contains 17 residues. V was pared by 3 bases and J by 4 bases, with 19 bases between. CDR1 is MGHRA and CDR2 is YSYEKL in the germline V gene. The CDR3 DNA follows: TGCGCCAGCAGCCATGCATCTTCCCTCCTCAAAAAAAACATTCAGTACTTC. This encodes CASSHASSLLKKNIQYF.

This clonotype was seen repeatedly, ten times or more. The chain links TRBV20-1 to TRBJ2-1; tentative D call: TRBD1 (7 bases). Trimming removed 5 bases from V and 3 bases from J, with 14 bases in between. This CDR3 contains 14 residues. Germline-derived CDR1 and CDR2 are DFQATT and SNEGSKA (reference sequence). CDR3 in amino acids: CSASAGGIYNEQFF. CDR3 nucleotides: TGCAGTGCTTCGGCAGGGGGGATCTACAATGAGCAGTTCTTC.

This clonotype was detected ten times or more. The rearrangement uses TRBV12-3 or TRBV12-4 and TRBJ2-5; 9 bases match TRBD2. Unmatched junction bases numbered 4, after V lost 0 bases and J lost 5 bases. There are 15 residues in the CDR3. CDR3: CASSLAGLAGETQYF. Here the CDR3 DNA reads TGTGCCAGCAGTTTAGCGGGACTAGCTGGTGAGACCCAGTACTTC.

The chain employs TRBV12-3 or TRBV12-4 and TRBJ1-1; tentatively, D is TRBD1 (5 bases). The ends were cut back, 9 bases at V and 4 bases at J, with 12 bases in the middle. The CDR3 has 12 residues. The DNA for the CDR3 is TGTGCCAGTCAGAAACAGGCCACTGAAGCTTTCTTT. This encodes CASQKQATEAFF.

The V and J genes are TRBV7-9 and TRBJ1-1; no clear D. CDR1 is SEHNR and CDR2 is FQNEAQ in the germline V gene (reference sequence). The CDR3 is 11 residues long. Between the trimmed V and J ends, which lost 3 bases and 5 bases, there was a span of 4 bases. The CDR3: CASSFGTEAFF. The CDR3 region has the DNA TGTGCCAGCAGCTTCGGGACTGAAGCTTTCTTT.

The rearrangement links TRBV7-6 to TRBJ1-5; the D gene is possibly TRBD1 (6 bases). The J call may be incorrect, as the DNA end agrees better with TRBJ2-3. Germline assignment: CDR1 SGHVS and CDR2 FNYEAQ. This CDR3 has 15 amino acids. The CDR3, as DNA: TGTGCCAGCAGCCCCCACCGCAGGGGCATTCAGCCCCAGTATTTT. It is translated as CASSPHRRGIQPQYF.

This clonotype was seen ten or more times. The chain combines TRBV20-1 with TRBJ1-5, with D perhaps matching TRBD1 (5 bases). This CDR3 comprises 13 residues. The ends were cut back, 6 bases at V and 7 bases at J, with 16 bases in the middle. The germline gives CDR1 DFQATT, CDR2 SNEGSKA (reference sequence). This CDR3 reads CSALGQGGQPQHF. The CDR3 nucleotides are TGCAGTGCCCTGGGGCAGGGAGGACAGCCCCAGCATTTT.